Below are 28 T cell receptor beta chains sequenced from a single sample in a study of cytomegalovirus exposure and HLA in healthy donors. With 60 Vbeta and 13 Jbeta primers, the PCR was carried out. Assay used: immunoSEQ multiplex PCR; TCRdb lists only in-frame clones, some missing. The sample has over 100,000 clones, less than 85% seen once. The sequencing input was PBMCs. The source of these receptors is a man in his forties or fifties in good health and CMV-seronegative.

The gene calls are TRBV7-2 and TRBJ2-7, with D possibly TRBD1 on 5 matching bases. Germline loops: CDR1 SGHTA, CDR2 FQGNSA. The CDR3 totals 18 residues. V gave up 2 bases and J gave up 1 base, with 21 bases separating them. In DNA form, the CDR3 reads TGTGCCAGCAGCTTACAAGCTTCCTGGAAGGGGTTTTCCTACGAGCAGTACTTC. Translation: CASSLQASWKGFSYEQYF.

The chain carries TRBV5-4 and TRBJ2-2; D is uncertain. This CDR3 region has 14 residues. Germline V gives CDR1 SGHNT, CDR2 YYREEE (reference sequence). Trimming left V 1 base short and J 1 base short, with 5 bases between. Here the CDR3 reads CASSLSGNTGELFF. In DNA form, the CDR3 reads TGTGCCAGCAGCTTGTCAGGGAACACCGGGGAGCTGTTTTTT.

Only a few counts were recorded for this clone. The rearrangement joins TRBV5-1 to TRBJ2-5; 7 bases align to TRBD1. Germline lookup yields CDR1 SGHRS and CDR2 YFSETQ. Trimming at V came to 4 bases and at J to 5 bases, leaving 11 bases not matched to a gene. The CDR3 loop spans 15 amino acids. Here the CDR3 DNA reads TGCGCCAGCAGCCGGGGACAGAATGGTGCGGAGACCCAGTACTTC. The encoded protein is CASSRGQNGAETQYF.

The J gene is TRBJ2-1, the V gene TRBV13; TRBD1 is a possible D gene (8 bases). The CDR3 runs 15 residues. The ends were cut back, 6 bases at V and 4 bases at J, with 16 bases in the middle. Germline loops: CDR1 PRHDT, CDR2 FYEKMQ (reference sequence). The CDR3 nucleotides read TGTGCCAGCAGGCAAGCGGGACAGGCATACAATGAGCAGTTCTTC. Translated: CASRQAGQAYNEQFF. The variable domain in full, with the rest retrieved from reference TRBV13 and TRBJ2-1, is AAGVIQSPRHLIKEKRETATLKCYPIPRHDTVYWYQQGPGQDPQFLISFYEKMQSDKGSIPDRFSAQQFSDYHSELNMSSLELGDSALYFCASRQAGQAYNEQFFGPGTRLTVL.

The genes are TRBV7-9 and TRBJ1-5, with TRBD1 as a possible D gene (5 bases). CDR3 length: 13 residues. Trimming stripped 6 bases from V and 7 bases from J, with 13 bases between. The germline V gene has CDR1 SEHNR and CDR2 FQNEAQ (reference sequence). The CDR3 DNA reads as TGTGCCAGCAGTTTACGGGGGGAGCAGCCCCAGCATTTT. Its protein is CASSLRGEQPQHF. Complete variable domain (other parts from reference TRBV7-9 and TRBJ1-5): DTGVSQNPRHKITKRGQNVTFRCDPISEHNRLYWYRQTLGQGPEFLTYFQNEAQLEKSRLLSDRFSAERPKGSFSTLEIQRTEQGDSAMYLCASSLRGEQPQHFGDGTRLSIL.

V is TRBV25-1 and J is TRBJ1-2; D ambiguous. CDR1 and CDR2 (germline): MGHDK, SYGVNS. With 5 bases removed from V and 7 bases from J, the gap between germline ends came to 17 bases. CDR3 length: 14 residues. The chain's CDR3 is CASSPAREAGGYTF. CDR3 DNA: TGTGCCAGCAGTCCCGCCCGGGAAGCTGGTGGCTACACCTTC.

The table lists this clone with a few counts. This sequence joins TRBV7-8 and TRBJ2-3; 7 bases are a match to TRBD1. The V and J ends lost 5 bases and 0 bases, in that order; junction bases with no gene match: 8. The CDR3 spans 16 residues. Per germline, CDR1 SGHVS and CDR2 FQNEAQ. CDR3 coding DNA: TGTGCCAGCAGCCCCCTCGGGACAGCTAGCACAGATACGCAGTATTTT. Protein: CASSPLGTASTDTQYF. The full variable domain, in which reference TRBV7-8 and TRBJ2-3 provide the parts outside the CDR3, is GAGVSQSPRYKVAKRGQDVALRCDPISGHVSLFWYQQALGQGPEFLTYFQNEAQLDKSGLPSDRFFAERPEGSVSTLKIQRTQQEDSAVYLCASSPLGTASTDTQYFGPGTRLTVL.

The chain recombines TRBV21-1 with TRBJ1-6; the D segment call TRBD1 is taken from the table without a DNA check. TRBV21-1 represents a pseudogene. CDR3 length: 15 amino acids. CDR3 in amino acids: CASSKMYRDNSPLHF. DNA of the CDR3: TGTGCCAGCAGCAAAATGTACAGGGACAATTCACCCCTCCACTTT.

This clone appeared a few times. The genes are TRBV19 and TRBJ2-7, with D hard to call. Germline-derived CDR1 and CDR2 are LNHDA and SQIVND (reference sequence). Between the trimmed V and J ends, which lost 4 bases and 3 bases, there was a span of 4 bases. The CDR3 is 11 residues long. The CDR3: CASSTNYEQYF. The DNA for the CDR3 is TGTGCCAGTAGTACAAACTACGAGCAGTACTTC.

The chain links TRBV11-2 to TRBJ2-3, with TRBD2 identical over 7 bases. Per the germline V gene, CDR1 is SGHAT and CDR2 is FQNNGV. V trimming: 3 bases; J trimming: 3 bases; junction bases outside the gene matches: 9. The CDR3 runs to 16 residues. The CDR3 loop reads CASSFGRELPTDTQYF. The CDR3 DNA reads TGTGCCAGCAGCTTTGGGCGGGAGTTACCTACAGATACGCAGTATTTT.

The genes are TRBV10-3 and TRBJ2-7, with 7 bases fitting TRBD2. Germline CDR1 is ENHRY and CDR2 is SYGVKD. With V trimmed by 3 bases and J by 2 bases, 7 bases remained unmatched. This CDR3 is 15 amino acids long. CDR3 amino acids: CAISDAVGGPYEQYF. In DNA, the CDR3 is TGTGCCATCAGTGACGCCGTGGGAGGGCCCTACGAGCAGTACTTC.

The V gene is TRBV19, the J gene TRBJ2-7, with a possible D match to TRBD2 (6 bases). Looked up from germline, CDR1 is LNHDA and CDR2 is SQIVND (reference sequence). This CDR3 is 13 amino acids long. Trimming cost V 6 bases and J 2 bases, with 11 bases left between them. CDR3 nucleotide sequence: TGTGCCAGTAGAGCGGGCGGCACCTACGAGCAGTACTTC. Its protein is CASRAGGTYEQYF. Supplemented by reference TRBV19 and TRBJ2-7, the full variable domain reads DGGITQSPKYLFRKEGQNVTLSCEQNLNHDAMYWYRQDPGQGLRLIYYSQIVNDFQKGDIAEGYSVSREKKESFPLTVTSAQKNPTAFYLCASRAGGTYEQYFGPGTRLTVT.

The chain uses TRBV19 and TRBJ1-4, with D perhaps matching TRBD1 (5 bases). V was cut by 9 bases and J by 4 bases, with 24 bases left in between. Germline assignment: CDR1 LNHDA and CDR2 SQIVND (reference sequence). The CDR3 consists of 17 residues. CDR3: CASQTNLLDNDNEKLFF. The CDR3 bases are TGTGCCAGCCAGACAAATCTCCTGGACAACGATAATGAAAAACTGTTTTTT.

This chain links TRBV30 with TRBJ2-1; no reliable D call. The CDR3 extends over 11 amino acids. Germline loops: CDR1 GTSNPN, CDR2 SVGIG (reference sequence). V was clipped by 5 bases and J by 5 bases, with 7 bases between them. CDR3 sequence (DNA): TGTGCCTGGGTACTTAACAATGAGCAGTTCTTC. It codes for CAWVLNNEQFF. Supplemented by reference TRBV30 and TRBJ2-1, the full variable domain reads SQTIHQWPATLVQPVGSPLSLECTVEGTSNPNLYWYRQAAGRGLQLLFYSVGIGQISSEVPQNLSASRPQDRQFILSSKKLLLSDSGFYLCAWVLNNEQFFGPGTRLTVL.

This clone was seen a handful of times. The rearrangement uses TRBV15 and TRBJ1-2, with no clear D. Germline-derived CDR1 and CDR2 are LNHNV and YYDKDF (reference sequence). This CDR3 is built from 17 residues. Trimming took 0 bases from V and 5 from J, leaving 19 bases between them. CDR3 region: CATSRDSTRGSRYGYTF. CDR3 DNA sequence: TGTGCCACCAGCAGAGATTCTACCCGTGGGAGTCGGTATGGCTACACCTTC.

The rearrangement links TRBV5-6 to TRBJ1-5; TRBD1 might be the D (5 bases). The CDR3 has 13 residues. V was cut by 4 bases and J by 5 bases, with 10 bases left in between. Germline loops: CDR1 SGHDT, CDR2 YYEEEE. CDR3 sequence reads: CASSAGGYQPQHF. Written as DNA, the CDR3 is TGTGCCAGCAGCGCGGGGGGTTATCAGCCCCAGCATTTT.

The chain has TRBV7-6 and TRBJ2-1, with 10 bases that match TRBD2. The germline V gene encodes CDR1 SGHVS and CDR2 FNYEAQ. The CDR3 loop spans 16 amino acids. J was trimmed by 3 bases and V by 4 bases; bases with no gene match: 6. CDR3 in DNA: TGTGCCAGCAGCTACGGACTAGCGGAGGGCTACAATGAGCAGTTCTTC. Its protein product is CASSYGLAEGYNEQFF.

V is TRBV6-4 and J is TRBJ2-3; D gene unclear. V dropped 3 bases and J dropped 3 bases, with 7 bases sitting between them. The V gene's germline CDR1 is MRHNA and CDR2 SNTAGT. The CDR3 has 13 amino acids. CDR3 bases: TGTGCCAGCAGTGAACTCGGGACAGATACGCAGTATTTT. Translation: CASSELGTDTQYF.

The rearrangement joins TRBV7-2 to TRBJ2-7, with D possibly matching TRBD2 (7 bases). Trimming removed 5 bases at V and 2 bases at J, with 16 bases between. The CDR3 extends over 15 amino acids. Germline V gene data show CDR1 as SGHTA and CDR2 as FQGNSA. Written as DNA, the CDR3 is TGTGCCAGCAGCCCTCTGGGGGGGGGCCCCTACGAGCAGTACTTC. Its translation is CASSPLGGGPYEQYF.

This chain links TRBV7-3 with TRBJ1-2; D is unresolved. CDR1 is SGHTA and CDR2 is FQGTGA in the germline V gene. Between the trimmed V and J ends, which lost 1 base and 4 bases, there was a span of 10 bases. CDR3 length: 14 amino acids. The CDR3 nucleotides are TGTGCCAGCAGCTTAAAAACAGAGCTCTATGGCTACACCTTC. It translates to CASSLKTELYGYTF.

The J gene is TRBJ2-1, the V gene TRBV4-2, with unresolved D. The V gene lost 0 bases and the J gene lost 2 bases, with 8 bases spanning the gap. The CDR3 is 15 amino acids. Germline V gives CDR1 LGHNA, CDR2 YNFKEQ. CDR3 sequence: CASSQDPGAYNEQFF. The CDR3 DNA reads TGTGCCAGCAGCCAAGACCCAGGCGCCTACAATGAGCAGTTCTTC.

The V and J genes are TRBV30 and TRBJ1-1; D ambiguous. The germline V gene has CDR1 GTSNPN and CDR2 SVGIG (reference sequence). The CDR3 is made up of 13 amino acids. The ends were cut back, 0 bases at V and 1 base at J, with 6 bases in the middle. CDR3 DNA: TGTGCCTGGAGTGTACTTCGGAACACTGAAGCTTTCTTT. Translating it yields CAWSVLRNTEAFF.

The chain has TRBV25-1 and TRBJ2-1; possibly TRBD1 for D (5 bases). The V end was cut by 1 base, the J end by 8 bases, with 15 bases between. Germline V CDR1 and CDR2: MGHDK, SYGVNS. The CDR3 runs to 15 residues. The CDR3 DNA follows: TGTGCCAGCAGTGAATTGCTGGGGCCGCGTTATGAGCAGTTCTTC. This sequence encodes CASSELLGPRYEQFF. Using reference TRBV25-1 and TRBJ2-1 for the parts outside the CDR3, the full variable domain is EADIYQTPRYLVIGTGKKITLECSQTMGHDKMYWYQQDPGMELHLIHYSYGVNSTEKGDLSSESTVSRIRTEHFPLTLESARPSHTSQYLCASSELLGPRYEQFFGPGTRLTVL.

The CDR3: CASSLDPQGNMNTEAFF. CDR3 in DNA: TGTGCCAGCAGCTTAGACCCACAGGGAAATATGAACACTGAAGCTTTCTTT. The V call is TRBV7-6, the J call TRBJ1-1, with a weak D call TRBD1 (6 bases). The V gene lost 1 base and the J gene lost 0 bases, with 15 bases spanning the gap. Germline-derived CDR1 and CDR2 are SGHVS and FNYEAQ. The CDR3 is made up of 17 amino acids.

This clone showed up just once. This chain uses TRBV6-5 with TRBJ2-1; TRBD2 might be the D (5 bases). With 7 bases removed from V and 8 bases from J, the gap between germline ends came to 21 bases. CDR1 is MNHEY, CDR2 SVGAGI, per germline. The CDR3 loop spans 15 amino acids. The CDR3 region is CASKYEGAAGDEQFF. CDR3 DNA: TGTGCCAGCAAATATGAGGGAGCGGCTGGCGATGAGCAGTTCTTC.

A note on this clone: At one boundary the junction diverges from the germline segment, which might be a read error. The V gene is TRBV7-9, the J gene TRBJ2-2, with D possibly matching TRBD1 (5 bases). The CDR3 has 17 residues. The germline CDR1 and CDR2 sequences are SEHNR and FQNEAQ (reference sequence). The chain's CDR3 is CSSSFSLDKFNTGELFF. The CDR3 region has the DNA TGTTCCAGCAGCTTTTCACTGGACAAATTTAACACCGGGGAGCTGTTTTTT.

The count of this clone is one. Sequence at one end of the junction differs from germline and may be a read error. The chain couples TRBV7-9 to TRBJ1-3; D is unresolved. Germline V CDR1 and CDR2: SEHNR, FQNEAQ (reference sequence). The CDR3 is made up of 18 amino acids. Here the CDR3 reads CSSTHPPAGPFGGNTIYF. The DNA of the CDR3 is TGTTCCAGCACCCACCCCCCAGCAGGTCCCTTCGGCGGAAACACCATATATTTT. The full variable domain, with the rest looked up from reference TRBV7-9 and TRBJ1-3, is DTGVSQNPRHKITKRGQNVTFRCDPISEHNRLYWYRQTLGQGPEFLTYFQNEAQLEKSRLLSDRFSAERPKGSFSTLEIQRTEQGDSAMYLCSSTHPPAGPFGGNTIYFGEGSWLTVV.

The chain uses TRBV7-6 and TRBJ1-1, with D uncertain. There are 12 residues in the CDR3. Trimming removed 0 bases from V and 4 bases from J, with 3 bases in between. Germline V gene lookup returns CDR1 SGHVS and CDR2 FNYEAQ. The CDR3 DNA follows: TGTGCCAGCAGCTTAGCCGGCACTGAAGCTTTCTTT. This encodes CASSLAGTEAFF. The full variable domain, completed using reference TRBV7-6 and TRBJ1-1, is GAGVSQSPRYKVTKRGQDVALRCDPISGHVSLYWYRQALGQGPEFLTYFNYEAQQDKSGLPNDRFSAERPEGSISTLTIQRTEQRDSAMYRCASSLAGTEAFFGQGTRLTVV.